Below are 20 T cell receptor beta chains sequenced from a single sample in a study of T cell responses to AZD1222 COVID-19 vaccine. Data came from immunoSEQ multiplex PCR; TCRdb stores just in-frame clones and leaves some out. The profile shows more than 150,000 clones, around 90% of them singletons. Specimen: peripheral blood, collected 28 days after the second AZD1222 dose. The receptors shown here come from an adult who received the AZD1222 COVID-19 vaccine.

This sequence joins TRBV7-3 and TRBJ2-1; 9 nucleotides align to TRBD2. V was pared by 5 bases and J by 10 bases, with 15 bases of the junction left unmatched. The CDR3 has 16 residues. CDR1 and CDR2 from the germline V gene are SGHTA and FQGTGA. The CDR3 coding sequence is TGTGCCAGCAGCCAATCGGCTAGCGGGGTTTTGCGGGAGCAGTTCTTC. This encodes CASSQSASGVLREQFF.

Only a few counts were recorded for this clone. The V and J genes are TRBV20-1 and TRBJ1-5, with 7 positions matching TRBD1. The germline gives CDR1 DFQATT, CDR2 SNEGSKA (reference sequence). Trimming cost V 3 bases and J 4 bases; bases outside gene matches: 6. The CDR3 consists of 14 residues. The CDR3: CSASWDSRNQPQHF. The CDR3 DNA is TGCAGTGCTAGTTGGGACAGCCGGAATCAGCCCCAGCATTTT.

This chain uses TRBV5-4 with TRBJ2-7; 11 nucleotides line up with TRBD1. V trimming: 3 bases; J trimming: 2 bases; junction bases outside the gene matches: 7. The CDR3 runs to 16 residues. Germline values: CDR1 SGHNT, CDR2 YYREEE (reference sequence). The CDR3 spells CASSYLPGQGAYEQYF. CDR3 nucleotide sequence: TGTGCCAGCAGCTATTTACCGGGACAGGGGGCCTACGAGCAGTACTTC.

The chain couples TRBV16 to TRBJ2-3; 7 bases fit TRBD2. Germline CDR1 is KGHSY and CDR2 is FQNENV. J lost 0 bases, V lost 4 bases, and 4 bases had no gene match. The CDR3 is made up of 15 amino acids. For the CDR3, the DNA is TGTGCCAGCAGCCGACTGGGGGGGAGCACAGATACGCAGTATTTT. This translates into CASSRLGGSTDTQYF.

This chain joins TRBV6-6 and TRBJ1-2, with TRBD1 matching over 9 bases. The germline gives CDR1 MNHNY, CDR2 SVGAGI (reference sequence). V shed 5 bases, J shed 5 bases, and the junction held 9 bases outside the gene matches. This CDR3 contains 15 residues. This CDR3 reads CASSPNAGQGYGYTF. CDR3 sequence (DNA): TGTGCCAGCAGTCCCAATGCGGGACAGGGATATGGCTACACCTTC.

The chain uses TRBV5-5 and TRBJ1-4; D remains unclear. The germline V gene has CDR1 SGHKS and CDR2 YYEKEE (reference sequence). The CDR3 totals 15 residues. The V end lost 2 bases, the J end lost 0 bases, and 8 bases lay between the germline ends. As DNA, the CDR3 is TGTGCCAGCAGCTTCTATCGGCCAACTAATGAAAAACTGTTTTTT. Its protein product is CASSFYRPTNEKLFF.

The chain uses TRBV7-9 and TRBJ2-3; D gene ambiguous. Per germline, CDR1 SEHNR and CDR2 FQNEAQ (reference sequence). Trimming pared 4 bases from V and 3 bases from J, leaving 17 bases between. The CDR3 extends over 16 amino acids. The CDR3 is CASSSPRILSTDTQYF. In nucleotides, the CDR3 is TGTGCCAGCAGCTCCCCCCGGATCCTTTCGACAGATACGCAGTATTTT. The full variable domain, in which reference TRBV7-9 and TRBJ2-3 provide the parts outside the CDR3, is DTGVSQNPRHKITKRGQNVTFRCDPISEHNRLYWYRQTLGQGPEFLTYFQNEAQLEKSRLLSDRFSAERPKGSFSTLEIQRTEQGDSAMYLCASSSPRILSTDTQYFGPGTRLTVL.

The chain joins TRBV30 to TRBJ1-2; no reliable D call. The CDR3 length is 13 residues. The V and J ends lost 1 base and 2 bases respectively, with 8 bases between them. The germline CDR1 and CDR2 sequences are GTSNPN and SVGIG (reference sequence). CDR3 nucleotides: TGTGCCTGGAGTGACGGCCTCAACTATGGCTACACCTTC. Encoded protein: CAWSDGLNYGYTF. The whole variable domain, filled in from reference TRBV30 and TRBJ1-2, reads SQTIHQWPATLVQPVGSPLSLECTVEGTSNPNLYWYRQAAGRGLQLLFYSVGIGQISSEVPQNLSASRPQDRQFILSSKKLLLSDSGFYLCAWSDGLNYGYTFGSGTRLTVV.

The chain links TRBV5-4 to TRBJ2-3; D might be TRBD2 (6 bases). CDR3 length equals 16 residues. V lost 4 bases, J lost 0 bases, and 15 bases lay in between. Germline CDR1 SGHNT, CDR2 YYREEE (reference sequence). CDR3: CASSPGFGGSTDTQYF. Written as DNA, the CDR3 is TGTGCCAGCAGCCCTGGGTTTGGAGGGAGCACAGATACGCAGTATTTT.

This rearrangement joins TRBV2 to TRBJ1-2; D is uncertain. Germline assignment: CDR1 SNHLY and CDR2 FYNNEI. This CDR3 region has 13 residues. Trimming took off 4 bases at V and 4 bases at J, with 10 bases between the two ends. Written as DNA, the CDR3 is TGTGCCAGCAGTGTGGGAACCGCCTATGGCTACACCTTC. Its protein is CASSVGTAYGYTF. The variable domain in full, with the rest retrieved from reference TRBV2 and TRBJ1-2, is EPEVTQTPSHQVTQMGQEVILRCVPISNHLYFYWYRQILGQKVEFLVSFYNNEISEKSEIFDDQFSVERPDGSNFTLKIRSTKLEDSAMYFCASSVGTAYGYTFGSGTRLTVV.

The chain carries TRBV5-4 and TRBJ1-1; D unclear. The CDR3 runs to 14 residues. Germline CDR1 is SGHNT and CDR2 is YYREEE (reference sequence). The V and J ends lost 1 base and 0 bases respectively, with 7 bases between them. The CDR3 is CASSLNIMNTEAFF. As DNA, the CDR3 is TGTGCCAGCAGCTTGAACATAATGAACACTGAAGCTTTCTTT.

This clone came up a few times. V gene TRBV28 combines with J gene TRBJ2-2; 8 bases agree with TRBD1. V shed 4 bases, J shed 6 bases, and the junction held 10 bases outside the gene matches. The CDR3 covers 16 residues. CDR1 is MDHEN, CDR2 SYDVKM, per germline. The CDR3 DNA sequence: TGTGCCAGCAGTTCCCCCGCCGGACAGGGATCCGGGGAGCTGTTTTTT. Encoded protein: CASSSPAGQGSGELFF.

The chain couples TRBV5-1 to TRBJ2-7, with D perhaps matching TRBD1 or TRBD2 (5 bases each). The V gene's germline CDR1 is SGHRS and CDR2 YFSETQ. Trimming removed 4 bases at V and 6 bases at J, with 17 bases between. The CDR3 length is 14 residues. The CDR3 nucleotides are TGCGCCAGCAGCCCGGGGCAGAATACGGGCGAGCAGTACTTC. Translation: CASSPGQNTGEQYF. Variable domain in full (rest from reference TRBV5-1 and TRBJ2-7): KAGVTQTPRYLIKTRGQQVTLSCSPISGHRSVSWYQQTPGQGLQFLFEYFSETQRNKGNFPGRFSGRQFSNSRSEMNVSTLELGDSALYLCASSPGQNTGEQYFGPGTRLTVT.

The chain links TRBV11-2 to TRBJ2-3, with TRBD1 matching 7 bases. This CDR3 spans 15 amino acids. The ends lost 5 bases at V and 5 bases at J; junction bases unmatched: 10. The germline CDR1 and CDR2 sequences are SGHAT and FQNNGV. The CDR3, as DNA: TGTGCCAGCAGCCTCGGACAGGTCTGGCTAGATACGCAGTATTTT. It codes for CASSLGQVWLDTQYF.

The CDR3 loop is CSVEGGGLADPSGEQFF. For the CDR3, the DNA is TGCAGCGTTGAAGGGGGGGGACTAGCGGACCCAAGCGGTGAGCAGTTCTTC. This sequence joins TRBV29-1 and TRBJ2-1, with TRBD2 matching over 11 bases. CDR3 size: 17 residues. Germline V gene sequence: CDR1 SQVTM, CDR2 ANQGSEA. The V and J ends lost 1 base and 9 bases, in that order; junction bases with no gene match: 14.

V gene TRBV7-2 combines with J gene TRBJ2-1; D may be TRBD2 (6 bases). Germline V gene sequence: CDR1 SGHTA, CDR2 FQGNSA. The CDR3 has 15 residues. The V end was cut by 1 base, the J end by 6 bases, with 13 bases between. This CDR3 is CASSLVSGSTNEQFF. Here the CDR3 DNA reads TGTGCCAGCAGCTTAGTATCCGGGAGTACCAATGAGCAGTTCTTC.

This chain joins TRBV2 and TRBJ2-4, with TRBD1 identical over 8 bases. This CDR3 contains 15 residues. Per germline, CDR1 SNHLY and CDR2 FYNNEI. The V and J ends lost 4 bases and 4 bases, in that order; junction bases with no gene match: 6. CDR3 sequence: CASSARQGAKNIQYF. CDR3 coding DNA: TGTGCCAGCAGTGCCCGGCAGGGGGCGAAAAACATTCAGTACTTC.

The chain is built from TRBV27 and TRBJ1-2, with D possibly TRBD1 on 6 matching bases. CDR1 is MNHEY and CDR2 is SMNVEV in the germline V gene (reference sequence). The CDR3 spans 16 residues. Trimming left V 7 bases short and J 7 bases short, with 25 bases between. The DNA of the CDR3 is TGTGCCAGCACTAAGGGGGACGTGGGGTATTGGGGTGGCTACACCTTC. Translation: CASTKGDVGYWGGYTF.

The CDR3 DNA sequence: TGTGCCAGCAGCCCTTCGACAGGGGGCCTGAACACTGAAGCTTTCTTT. This encodes CASSPSTGGLNTEAFF. V and J are TRBV9 and TRBJ1-1; 10 bases fit TRBD1. Germline trimming cut 4 bases from V and 0 bases from J; bases unmatched to any gene: 6. CDR1 and CDR2 (germline): SGDLS, YYNGEE. CDR3 length: 16 amino acids.

The chain carries TRBV19 and TRBJ2-2; D may be TRBD1 (5 bases). Germline V lookup: CDR1 LNHDA, CDR2 SQIVND (reference sequence). V dropped 8 bases and J dropped 1 base, with 11 bases sitting between them. This CDR3 contains 14 residues. The CDR3 reads CASLPGRNTGELFF. CDR3 DNA sequence: TGTGCCAGTCTGCCAGGGCGGAACACCGGGGAGCTGTTTTTT.